This entry is about one TCR beta chain. Its antigen target is currently unknown. No base qualities exist here, and no much larger clone lies one base off it. This sample is part of a study of blood T cell repertoires in COVID-19 (TCRdb year 2020). Looking at the study overall: The collaborator samples originated in the United States, Italy and Spain and spanned the acute and convalescent phases of COVID-19. The material from the prospective study consisted of cDNA or gDNA derived from T cells, B-cell-depleted T cells, or PBMCs. Deeply sampled blood TCRbeta repertoires from subjects exposed to, actively infected with, or recovered from COVID-19 were included in the dataset. The repertoires were made available in a free public database intended to serve as a resource for research on the immune response to SARS-CoV-2. Samples were obtained from the ongoing ImmuneRACE study (first 160 participants) and from about 1,300 subjects provided by 6 global collaborators. Sample metadata almost always included a de-identified subject ID, COVID-19 status, age in years and sex. HLA class I and class II types, where available, came from metadata supplied by the sample provider rather than from assay-based typing.

Taken from cysteine to phenylalanine, the CDR3 has 16 residues. The sequence is cut down to CDR3 DNA, 48 bases in frame from base 1. TCRbeta CDR3 regions were amplified from genomic DNA using the immunoSEQ Assay, a bias-controlled multiplex PCR. Per the original workflow: Within the assay, amplification of reference gene primers was used to estimate how many nucleated cells each sample contained. To quantify the absolute abundance of each unique TCRbeta CDR3 rearrangement, sequence reads were collapsed and filtered. Productive Simpson clonality was computed per sample as the square root of Simpson's diversity index over productive rearrangements. In its TCRdb copy, this immuneACCESS table keeps in-frame sequences only and misses some clones. Where compared with another copy, unresolved V genes explain less than half of these, and the others have no known cause. D and trimming come from the DNA, and the V and J calls and clone size come from that table. Present in this sample are about 130,000 clones, around 88% of which were seen just once. Jointly, the top ten make up approximately 20% of the sample.

A second Seattle source provided samples from volunteer blood donors who had recovered from COVID-19. Collaborating institutions collected whole blood in K2EDTA tubes following their own protocols. Collaborator samples were shipped for TCRbeta analysis as frozen whole blood, isolated PBMCs, or DNA extracted from either sample type. What the authors observed across the whole study: The amount of clinical and demographic metadata varied by source and participant and was provided uncurated.

This chain is built from TRBV21-1 and TRBJ1-5. TRBV21-1 is designated a pseudogene. The clonotype was recovered from a woman in her fifties or sixties who had recovered from COVID-19. The source material was peripheral blood. The DNA sequence is as follows: TGTGCCAGCAGCAAAGGAGGAGAATGGGGCAATCAGCCCCAGCATTTT. The translation is CASSKGGEWGNQPQHF.